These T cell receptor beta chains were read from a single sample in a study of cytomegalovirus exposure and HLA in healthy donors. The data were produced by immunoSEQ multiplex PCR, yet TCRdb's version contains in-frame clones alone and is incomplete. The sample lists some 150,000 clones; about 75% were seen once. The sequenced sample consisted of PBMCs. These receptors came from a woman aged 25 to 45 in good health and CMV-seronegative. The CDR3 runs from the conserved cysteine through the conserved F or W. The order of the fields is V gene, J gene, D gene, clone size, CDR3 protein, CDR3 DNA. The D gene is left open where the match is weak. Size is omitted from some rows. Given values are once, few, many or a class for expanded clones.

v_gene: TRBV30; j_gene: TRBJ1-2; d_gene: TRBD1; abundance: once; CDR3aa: CAWSGGQGIYGYTF; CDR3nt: TGTGCCTGGAGTGGGGGACAGGGGATCTATGGCTACACCTTC
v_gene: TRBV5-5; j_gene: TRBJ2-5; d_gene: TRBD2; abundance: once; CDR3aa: CASNDGGVRETQYF; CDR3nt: TGTGCCAGCAATGATGGGGGGGTCCGGGAGACCCAGTACTTC
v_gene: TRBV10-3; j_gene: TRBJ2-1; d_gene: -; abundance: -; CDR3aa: CAISDGSYNEQFF; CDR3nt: TGTGCCATCAGCGACGGGTCATACAATGAGCAGTTCTTC
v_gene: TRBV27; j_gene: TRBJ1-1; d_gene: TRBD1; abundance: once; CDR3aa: CASSYRQGGRGAFF; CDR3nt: TGTGCCAGCAGTTATAGACAGGGAGGCCGTGGAGCTTTCTTT
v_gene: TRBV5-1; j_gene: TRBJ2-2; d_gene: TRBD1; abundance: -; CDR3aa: CASLTGTGYTGELFF; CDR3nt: TGCGCCAGCCTGACCGGGACAGGGTACACCGGGGAGCTGTTTTTT
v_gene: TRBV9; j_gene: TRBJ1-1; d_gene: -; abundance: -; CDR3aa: CASSVAGLKNTEAFF; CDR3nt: TGTGCCAGCAGCGTCGCAGGACTTAAGAACACTGAAGCTTTCTTT
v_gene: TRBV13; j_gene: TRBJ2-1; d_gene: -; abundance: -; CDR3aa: CASSLGQDTYNEQFF; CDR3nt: TGTGCCAGCAGCTTAGGGCAGGATACCTACAATGAGCAGTTCTTC
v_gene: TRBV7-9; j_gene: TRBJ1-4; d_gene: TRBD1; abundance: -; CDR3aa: CASSYPGQGDNEKLFF; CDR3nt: TGTGCCAGCAGCTATCCCGGACAGGGTGATAATGAAAAACTGTTTTTT
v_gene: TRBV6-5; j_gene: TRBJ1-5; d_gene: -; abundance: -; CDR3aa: CASSSSGGWNQPQHF; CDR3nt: TGTGCCAGCAGTAGTTCGGGGGGATGGAATCAGCCCCAGCATTTT
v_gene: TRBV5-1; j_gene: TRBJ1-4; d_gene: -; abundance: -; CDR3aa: CASSSATNEKLFF; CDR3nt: TGCGCCAGCAGCTCTGCAACTAATGAAAAACTGTTTTTT
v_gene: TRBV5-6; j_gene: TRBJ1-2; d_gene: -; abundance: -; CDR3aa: CASSSPGVGINYGYTF; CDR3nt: TGTGCCAGCAGCAGCCCGGGGGTAGGGATTAACTATGGCTACACCTTC
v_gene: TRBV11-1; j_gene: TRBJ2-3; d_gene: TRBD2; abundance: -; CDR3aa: CASSSRGLAGGLDTQYF; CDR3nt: TGTGCCAGCAGCTCGAGGGGGCTAGCGGGGGGGCTGGATACGCAGTATTTT
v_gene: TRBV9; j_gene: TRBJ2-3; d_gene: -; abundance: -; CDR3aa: CASSVAGAGTDTQYF; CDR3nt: TGTGCCAGCAGCGTGGCGGGGGCCGGGACAGATACGCAGTATTTT
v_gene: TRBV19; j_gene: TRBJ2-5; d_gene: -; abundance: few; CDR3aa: CASSARETQYF; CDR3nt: TGTGCCAGTAGTGCGAGGGAGACCCAGTACTTC
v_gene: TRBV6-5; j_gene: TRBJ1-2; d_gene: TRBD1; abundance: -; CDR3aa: CASSRIDRADGYTF; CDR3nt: TGTGCCAGCAGCCGAATCGACAGGGCGGATGGCTACACCTTC
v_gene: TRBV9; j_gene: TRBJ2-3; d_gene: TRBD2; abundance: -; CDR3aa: CASSPNSGGRSDTQYF; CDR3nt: TGTGCCAGCAGCCCAAATAGCGGGGGCCGATCAGATACGCAGTATTTT
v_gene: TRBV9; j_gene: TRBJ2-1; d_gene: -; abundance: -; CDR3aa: CASSVRGGNEQFF; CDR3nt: TGTGCCAGCAGCGTAAGGGGAGGTAATGAGCAGTTCTTC
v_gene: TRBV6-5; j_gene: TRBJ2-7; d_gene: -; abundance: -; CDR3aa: CASNTPGQPYEQYF; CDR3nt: TGTGCCAGCAATACCCCGGGACAACCTTACGAGCAGTACTTC
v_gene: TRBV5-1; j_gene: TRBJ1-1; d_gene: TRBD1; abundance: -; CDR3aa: CASSWDSMNTEAFF; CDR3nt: TGCGCCAGCAGCTGGGACAGTATGAACACTGAAGCTTTCTTT
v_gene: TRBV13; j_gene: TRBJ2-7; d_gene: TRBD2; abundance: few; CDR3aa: CASSSGPAGVGEQYF; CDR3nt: TGTGCCAGCAGCTCGGGCCCGGCGGGGGTGGGCGAGCAGTACTTC
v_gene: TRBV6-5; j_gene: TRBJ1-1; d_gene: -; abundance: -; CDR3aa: CASSPLSTPNTEAFF; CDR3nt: TGTGCCAGCAGTCCCCTTTCAACACCTAACACTGAAGCTTTCTTT
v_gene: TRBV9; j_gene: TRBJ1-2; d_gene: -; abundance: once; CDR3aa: CASSGGVYTF; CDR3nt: TGTGCCAGCAGCGGAGGAGTGTACACCTTC